This T cell receptor (beta chain) was recorded in a study of shared clonotypes between healthy human individuals. Deep was the level at which the assay was run. Measured with immunoSEQ multiplex PCR; TCRdb has only the in-frame clones, and not every one. The data contain roughly 380,000 clones, about 96% of them singletons. Study-level results: Though the depth was large, rarefaction showed that sorted-subset sequencing was incomplete.

As regards this clone: What it binds is unknown.

Sequenced: memory CD8+ T cells sorted from blood. Subset defined: CD45RO+ cells pooled with CCR7-negative TemRA cells. The TCR comes from a man aged 25 to 45 in good health.

CDR3 amino acids: CASRLPTGYGYTF. CDR3 sequence (DNA): TGTGCCAGTAGACTTCCGACAGGCTATGGCTACACCTTC. The chain uses TRBV19 and TRBJ1-2; TRBD1 is a possible D gene (6 bases). This CDR3 is built from 13 residues. The germline V gene has CDR1 LNHDA and CDR2 SQIVND (reference sequence). The germline V and J ends were trimmed by 6 bases and 4 bases, with 12 bases remaining between them.